This T cell receptor (beta chain) was sequenced in a study of sequential checkpoint blockade in melanoma. Study-level information: Maintenance nivolumab came after either treatment sequence.

The CDR3 is 16 amino acids. V gave up 2 bases and J gave up 5 bases; unmatched junction bases: 9. Looked up from germline, CDR1 is MNHNY and CDR2 is SVGAGI (reference sequence). Profiling relied on immunoSEQ multiplex PCR, and the TCRdb table lists in-frame clones only, not all of them. The table shows 18,000 or so clones, with about 66% occurring only once. Treatment meaning: randomized to nivolumab then ipilimumab (arm A) or the reverse (arm B). Sorted cells were live CD3+CD8+, lacking CD19 and CD56, from PBMCs. This clone showed up just once. The origin of this receptor is a human donor with melanoma. The sample in question was CD8+ T cells sorted from blood (inferred from file names), obtained from a patient given nivolumab and ipilimumab in sequence. The chain recombines TRBV6-6 with TRBJ2-7; 10 positions agree with TRBD1. The CDR3 DNA reads TGTGCCAGCAGTTACCGGAGGGGACAGGGGATCGACGAGCAGTACTTC. Translating it yields CASSYRRGQGIDEQYF.